Below, 27 T cell receptor beta chains from the same sample are listed, as sequenced in a study of T cell responses to AZD1222 COVID-19 vaccine. Using immunoSEQ multiplex PCR, the repertoire was profiled, and TCRdb retains in-frame clones only, with some absent. In the table there are 130,000 or so clones, approximately 91% of which are singletons. Specimen: peripheral blood, collected 28 days after the second AZD1222 dose. All receptors derive from an adult who received the AZD1222 COVID-19 vaccine.

A remark on this clone: Other nucleotide sequences in the sample specify the same CDR3. The chain combines TRBV27 with TRBJ1-6; possibly TRBD1 for D (5 bases). Germline values: CDR1 MNHEY, CDR2 SMNVEV (reference sequence). V was trimmed by 6 bases and J by 1 base, leaving 10 bases between them. The CDR3 is 15 amino acids. DNA of the CDR3: TGTGCCAGCAGCAACGGGGGGTCCTATAATTCACCCCTCCACTTT. Its protein product is CASSNGGSYNSPLHF.

V gene TRBV28 combines with J gene TRBJ1-5; no reliable D call. V was shortened by 2 bases and J by 5 bases, with 10 bases between the two germline ends. Per the germline V gene, CDR1 is MDHEN and CDR2 is SYDVKM. The CDR3 covers 14 residues. CDR3 residues: CASSLRQDHQPQHF. As DNA, the CDR3 is TGTGCCAGCAGTTTAAGGCAGGACCATCAGCCCCAGCATTTT.

This clone was found once. This chain joins TRBV6-5 and TRBJ1-1; 9 bases fit TRBD1. Germline V gives CDR1 MNHEY, CDR2 SVGAGI. The J segment lost 1 base and the V segment lost 2 bases, leaving 5 bases of the junction unmatched. CDR3 size: 16 residues. CDR3 DNA: TGTGCCAGCAGTTACACCCGGACAGGGGCGAACACTGAAGCTTTCTTT. It yields the protein CASSYTRTGANTEAFF.

This sequence joins TRBV4-2 and TRBJ2-5, with TRBD2 matching over 7 bases. The V segment lost 1 base and the J segment 4 bases; nucleotides outside the gene matches: 12. The germline CDR1 and CDR2 sequences are LGHNA and YNFKEQ. CDR3 length: 17 amino acids. The DNA of the CDR3 is TGTGCCAGCAGCCAAGTCGGGGGGATAGCTTTACTAGAGACCCAGTACTTC. Its translation: CASSQVGGIALLETQYF.

The chain has TRBV5-1 and TRBJ2-2; TRBD1 matches 10 bases. The CDR3 runs to 16 residues. Germline CDR1 and CDR2: SGHRS and YFSETQ. J gave up 4 bases and V 4 bases, and 7 bases lay outside the gene matches. This chain's CDR3 is CASSRGQGGSTGELFF. In DNA form, the CDR3 reads TGCGCCAGCAGCCGAGGACAGGGGGGTTCCACCGGGGAGCTGTTTTTT.

This chain connects TRBV6-5 to TRBJ2-7; 10 bases match TRBD1. The germline V gene has CDR1 MNHEY and CDR2 SVGAGI. V dropped 2 bases and J dropped 3; count of bases not matched to a gene: 7. There are 16 residues in the CDR3. The CDR3 DNA follows: TGTGCCAGCAGTTACCTTTCCGGGACAGGGGACTACGAGCAGTACTTC. Its protein product is CASSYLSGTGDYEQYF.

The chain uses TRBV6-5 and TRBJ1-4; D is possibly TRBD1 (5 bases). This CDR3 is built from 13 residues. Trimming shortened V by 7 bases and J by 10 bases, and 16 bases separated the two germline ends. Germline V gene data show CDR1 as MNHEY and CDR2 as SVGAGI. CDR3 in DNA: TGTGCCAGCACCGGGACCCAGGGTGGAAAACTGTTTTTT. The encoded protein is CASTGTQGGKLFF.

The V call is TRBV11-3, the J call TRBJ1-1; D is ambiguous. The CDR3 spans 15 residues. The germline V gene has CDR1 SGHNT and CDR2 YENEEA. The V and J ends lost 0 bases and 1 base respectively, with 9 bases between them. In DNA form, the CDR3 reads TGTGCCAGCAGCTTAGAGGGTTTGGGGAACACTGAAGCTTTCTTT. Protein sequence: CASSLEGLGNTEAFF.

The V call is TRBV4-3, the J call TRBJ2-4, with a weak D call TRBD1 (6 bases). Germline lookup yields CDR1 LGHNA and CDR2 YSLEER. CDR3 size: 16 residues. The germline V and J ends were trimmed by 0 bases and 3 bases, with 12 bases remaining between them. The CDR3 region has the DNA TGCGCCAGCAGCCAAGATCCAGGGGTCAGCAAAAACATTCAGTACTTC. Amino acid sequence: CASSQDPGVSKNIQYF.

In its sample, this clone was seen once. This chain joins TRBV9 and TRBJ1-4, with TRBD1 as a possible D gene (5 bases). Looked up from germline, CDR1 is SGDLS and CDR2 is YYNGEE. V was pared by 0 bases and J by 3 bases, with 12 bases between. CDR3 length equals 16 residues. The DNA for the CDR3 is TGTGCCAGCAGCGTAGGGTTTGAGGGGTCTAATGAAAAACTGTTTTTT. Translation: CASSVGFEGSNEKLFF.

This clone was recorded only once. V and J are TRBV7-2 and TRBJ1-1; D gene unclear. The CDR3 runs 11 residues. Trimming shortened V by 2 bases and J by 10 bases, and 8 bases separated the two germline ends. Germline V CDR1 and CDR2: SGHTA, FQGNSA. The CDR3 nucleotides are TGTGCCAGCAGCTTAAGGGTCGGAGCTTTCTTT. It is translated as CASSLRVGAFF.

This rearrangement joins TRBV5-4 to TRBJ1-1, with 10 bases identical to TRBD1. Trimming took 4 bases from V and 8 from J; bases not matched to a gene: 8. CDR3 length equals 14 residues. Germline values: CDR1 SGHNT, CDR2 YYREEE (reference sequence). Written as DNA, the CDR3 is TGTGCCAGCAGCCTGGGGACAGGGGCGATGGAAGCTTTCTTT. This translates into CASSLGTGAMEAFF.

The V call is TRBV15, the J call TRBJ1-1, with 7 bases aligning to TRBD1. Trimming cost V 1 base and J 0 bases; bases outside gene matches: 14. There are 19 residues in the CDR3. Looked up from germline, CDR1 is LNHNV and CDR2 is YYDKDF (reference sequence). CDR3 amino acids: CATSRVFLTGWNMNTEAFF. The CDR3 coding sequence is TGTGCCACCAGCAGAGTCTTCCTGACAGGGTGGAATATGAACACTGAAGCTTTCTTT.

V and J are TRBV6-1 and TRBJ1-2; D unclear. Deletions cut 6 bases from V and 0 bases from J, with 14 bases between. Germline loops: CDR1 MNHNS, CDR2 SASEGT. This CDR3 comprises 15 residues. CDR3 nucleotide sequence: TGTGCCAGCAGGGAAAATCTGAGCTCTAACTATGGCTACACCTTC. Residues: CASRENLSSNYGYTF.

The chain combines TRBV24-1 with TRBJ1-2, with D uncertain. The V and J ends lost 0 bases and 5 bases respectively, with 9 bases between them. From germline, CDR1 is KGHDR and CDR2 SFDVKD. This CDR3 is built from 14 residues. The CDR3 nucleotides read TGTGCCACCAGTGATTTGACGACGGCGTATGGCTACACCTTC. Protein sequence: CATSDLTTAYGYTF.

The V call is TRBV3-1 (or the pseudogene TRBV3-2), the J call TRBJ1-1; TRBD1 aligns across 12 bases. Trimming removed 5 bases from V and 3 bases from J; junction bases left unmatched: 10. CDR1 and CDR2 from the germline V gene are LGHDT and YNNKEL (reference sequence). This CDR3 is 17 amino acids long. This CDR3 reads CASSTRDRGLQDTEAFF. DNA of the CDR3: TGTGCCAGCAGCACCCGGGACAGGGGGCTTCAAGACACTGAAGCTTTCTTT.

J is TRBJ2-1 and V is TRBV29-1; TRBD2 agrees at 8 bases. Looked up from germline, CDR1 is SQVTM and CDR2 is ANQGSEA. The CDR3 is 13 amino acids. With 6 bases clipped from V and 13 bases from J, the junction kept 14 bases outside the gene matches. Written as DNA, the CDR3 is TGCAGCGTCCGCGGACTAGCCGGGTATGTACAGTTCTTC. It specifies CSVRGLAGYVQFF.

The V and J genes are TRBV7-6 and TRBJ1-3; perhaps TRBD1 as D (6 bases). Between the trimmed V and J ends, which lost 3 bases and 4 bases, there was a span of 10 bases. The germline CDR1 and CDR2 sequences are SGHVS and FNYEAQ. The CDR3 runs to 14 residues. The CDR3 loop is CASSLRGGGNTIYF. The CDR3, as DNA: TGTGCCAGCAGCTTGAGGGGGGGCGGAAACACCATATATTTT.

The chain employs TRBV5-4 and TRBJ2-7, with 8 bases that match TRBD1. CDR1 is SGHNT and CDR2 is YYREEE in the germline V gene (reference sequence). The CDR3 runs to 13 residues. V shed 4 bases and J 6 bases; nucleotides not matched to a gene: 6. The CDR3 DNA reads as TGTGCCAGCAGCAGAGACAGGGGTGGCGAGCAGTACTTC. Protein sequence: CASSRDRGGEQYF.

The chain employs TRBV28 and TRBJ2-3; no firm D call. The germline CDR1 and CDR2 sequences are MDHEN and SYDVKM. V shed 5 bases and J shed 0 bases, with 9 bases lying between them. This CDR3 is 14 amino acids long. The CDR3 region has the DNA TGTGCCAGCAGTCAGCCGGCGAGCACAGATACGCAGTATTTT. This translates into CASSQPASTDTQYF.

This clone appeared a single time. This chain connects TRBV9 to TRBJ1-4, with 10 nucleotides matching TRBD1. Per germline, CDR1 SGDLS and CDR2 YYNGEE. The V gene end was trimmed by 2 bases and the J gene end by 5 bases; junction bases not matched to a gene: 3. This CDR3 comprises 15 residues. The CDR3 coding sequence is TGTGCCAGCAGCGTGGGGACAGGGGCAAATGAAAAACTGTTTTTT. Its translation: CASSVGTGANEKLFF.

There are a few counts of this clone. This rearrangement joins TRBV3-1 (or the pseudogene TRBV3-2) to TRBJ2-7; no clear D gene. The CDR3 sequence is 12 residues long. The ends were cut back, 0 bases at V and 4 bases at J, with 4 bases in the middle. Germline assignment: CDR1 LGHDT and CDR2 YNNKEL (reference sequence). CDR3 nucleotides: TGTGCCAGCAGCCAAGACAGATACGAGCAGTACTTC. Its translation is CASSQDRYEQYF.

The V and J genes are TRBV6-5 and TRBJ1-2, with 7 bases that match TRBD1. Looked up from germline, CDR1 is MNHEY and CDR2 is SVGAGI. The CDR3 extends over 15 amino acids. The V gene end was trimmed by 4 bases and the J gene end by 4 bases; junction bases not matched to a gene: 9. CDR3 sequence (DNA): TGTGCCAGCAGTTCGTCACTAGGGGGCACCTATGGCTACACCTTC. Amino acid sequence: CASSSSLGGTYGYTF.

The chain combines TRBV29-1 with TRBJ1-1; D gene ambiguous. Deletions cut 6 bases from V and 1 base from J, with 15 bases between. This CDR3 has 14 residues. The germline V gene encodes CDR1 SQVTM and CDR2 ANQGSEA. CDR3 coding DNA: TGCAGCGTCCTAAACCTGTGGTCGAACACTGAAGCTTTCTTT. Protein product: CSVLNLWSNTEAFF.

The V call is TRBV10-3, the J call TRBJ2-2; TRBD2 is a possible D gene (6 bases). V lost 3 bases and J 6 bases, leaving 14 bases between the germline ends. The CDR3 spans 15 residues. CDR1 is ENHRY, CDR2 SYGVKD, per germline. CDR3 nucleotide sequence: TGTGCCATCAGTGATGGCACCTGGGACTCCGGGGAGCTGTTTTTT. The encoded protein is CAISDGTWDSGELFF.

V usage is TRBV11-2 and J usage is TRBJ1-4; D perhaps matches TRBD1 (5 bases). Germline CDR1 and CDR2: SGHAT and FQNNGV. The CDR3 is 14 residues long. Trimming removed 1 base from V and 8 bases from J, with 11 bases in between. CDR3 in DNA: TGTGCCAGCAGCTTAGGGCAGGGAGGGGAAAAACTGTTTTTT. Protein product: CASSLGQGGEKLFF.

This chain connects TRBV30 to TRBJ2-5; D is possibly TRBD1 (7 bases). Germline loops: CDR1 GTSNPN, CDR2 SVGIG (reference sequence). Trimming cost V 0 bases and J 6 bases, with 14 bases left between them. This CDR3 is 14 amino acids long. CDR3 amino acids: CAWSVGGGVKTQYF. For the CDR3, the DNA is TGTGCCTGGAGTGTAGGAGGGGGCGTAAAGACCCAGTACTTC.